This T cell receptor (beta chain) was identified during a study of response to subunit inactivated influenza vaccine. TCRdb re-analysed the RT-PCR reads in MiXCR, keeping a single row per CDR3 protein. The sample records about 650,000 distinct CDR3 sequences, about 15% being singletons. Germline V gives CDR1 MDHEN, CDR2 SYDVKM. This CDR3 has 16 residues. The junction had 4 bases not matched to a gene; V was cut back by 4 bases and J by 4 bases. Sequencing was performed on PBMCs from blood, taken approximately 15 days before vaccination. The gene calls are TRBV28 and TRBJ2-5; TRBD2 matches 15 bases. The receptor was isolated from a man aged 45-60 years who received an inactivated influenza vaccine. The CDR3 DNA is TGTGCCAGCAGTTCGGGACTAGCGGGGGGTGTAGAGACCCAGTACTTC. This gives the protein CASSSGLAGGVETQYF.